Included here is one T cell receptor (beta chain) sequence, with context. The antigen is unknown. Other DNA sequences in this sample translate to the same CDR3. The data were obtained in a study of cytomegalovirus exposure and HLA in healthy donors. Study background: Genotyping of more than 300 donors showed that around 86% belonged to the Caucasian-associated ancestry cluster. Study-wide findings and caveats: Follow-up analysis seemed to connect common viral pathogens with several of the most significant clusters identified. In a later analysis, TCR beta V- and J-gene trimming showed a link to a missense DCLRE1C variant.

Samples came from healthy bone marrow donors. 13 Jbeta primers and 60 Vbeta primers were used for the PCR. Clones were sequenced by immunoSEQ multiplex PCR, and TCRdb holds only the in-frame ones, with some missing. The table shows approximately 170,000 clones, with around 76% occurring only once. V shed 4 bases and J 3 bases; nucleotides not matched to a gene: 0. Germline V gene data show CDR1 as MNHEY and CDR2 as SMNVEV (reference sequence). The CDR3 sequence is 13 residues long. The source of this sequence is a man aged 35 to 55 in good health and CMV-seronegative. The specimen was PBMCs. V and J are TRBV27 and TRBJ2-1; 7 bases match TRBD1. CDR3 sequence: CASSWDSYNEQFF. The CDR3 DNA reads TGTGCCAGCAGTTGGGACAGCTACAATGAGCAGTTCTTC.